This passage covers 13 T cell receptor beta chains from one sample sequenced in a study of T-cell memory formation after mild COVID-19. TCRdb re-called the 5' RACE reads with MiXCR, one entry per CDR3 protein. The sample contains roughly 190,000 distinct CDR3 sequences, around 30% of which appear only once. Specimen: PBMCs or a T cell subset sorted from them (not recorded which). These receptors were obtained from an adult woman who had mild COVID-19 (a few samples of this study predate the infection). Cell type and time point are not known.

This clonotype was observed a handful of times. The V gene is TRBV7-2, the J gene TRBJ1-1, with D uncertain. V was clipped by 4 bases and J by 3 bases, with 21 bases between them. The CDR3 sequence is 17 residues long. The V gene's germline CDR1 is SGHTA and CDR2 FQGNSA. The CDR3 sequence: CASSSLLLTWTDTEAFF. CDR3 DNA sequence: TGTGCCAGCAGCTCACTCCTTCTGACATGGACGGACACTGAAGCTTTCTTT.

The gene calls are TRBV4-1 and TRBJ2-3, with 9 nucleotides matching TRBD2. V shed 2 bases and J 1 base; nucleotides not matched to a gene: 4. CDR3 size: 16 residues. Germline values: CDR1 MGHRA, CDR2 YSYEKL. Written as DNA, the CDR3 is TGCGCCAGCAGCCAACCTAGCGGGGCTGGCACAGATACGCAGTATTTT. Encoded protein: CASSQPSGAGTDTQYF.

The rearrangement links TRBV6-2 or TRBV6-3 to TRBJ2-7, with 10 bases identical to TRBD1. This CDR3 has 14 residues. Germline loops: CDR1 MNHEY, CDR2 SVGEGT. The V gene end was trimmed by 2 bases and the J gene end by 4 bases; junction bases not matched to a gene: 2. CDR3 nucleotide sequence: TGTGCCAGCAGTTACGGACAGGGGGGGTACGAGCAGTACTTC. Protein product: CASSYGQGGYEQYF.

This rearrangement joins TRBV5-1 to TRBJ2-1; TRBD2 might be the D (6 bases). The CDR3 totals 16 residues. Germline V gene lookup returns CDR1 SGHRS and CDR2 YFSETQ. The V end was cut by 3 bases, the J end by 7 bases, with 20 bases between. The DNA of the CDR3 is TGCGCCAGCAGCTCTCCACCCGGGACTCTGAAAAATGAGCAGTTCTTC. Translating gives CASSSPPGTLKNEQFF.

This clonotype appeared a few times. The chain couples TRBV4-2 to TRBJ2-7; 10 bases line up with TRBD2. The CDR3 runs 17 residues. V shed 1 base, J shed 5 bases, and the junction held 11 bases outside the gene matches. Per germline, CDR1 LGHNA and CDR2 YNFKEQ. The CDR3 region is CASSQVNSGRAKHEQYF. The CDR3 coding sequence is TGTGCCAGCAGCCAAGTAAACAGCGGGAGGGCCAAGCACGAGCAGTACTTC.

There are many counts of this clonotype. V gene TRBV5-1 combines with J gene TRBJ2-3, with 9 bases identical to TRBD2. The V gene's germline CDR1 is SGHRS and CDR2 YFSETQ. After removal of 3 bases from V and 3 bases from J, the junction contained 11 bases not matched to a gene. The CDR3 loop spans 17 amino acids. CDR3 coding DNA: TGCGCCAGCAGCTCCTCGGTTGCGGGAGGGCCGACAGATACGCAGTATTTT. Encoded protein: CASSSSVAGGPTDTQYF.

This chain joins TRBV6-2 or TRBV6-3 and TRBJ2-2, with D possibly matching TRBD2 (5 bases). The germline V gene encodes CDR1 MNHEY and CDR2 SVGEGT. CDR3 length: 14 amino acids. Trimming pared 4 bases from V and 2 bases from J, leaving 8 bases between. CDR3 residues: CASSSDSNTGELFF. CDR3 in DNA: TGTGCCAGCAGTTCGGACTCAAACACCGGGGAGCTGTTTTTT.

The CDR3, as DNA: TGCGCCAGCGGGGGACAGCGAACAGATACGCAGTATTTT. This gives the protein CASGGQRTDTQYF. The chain couples TRBV5-1 to TRBJ2-3; TRBD1 agrees at 7 bases. Germline V gives CDR1 SGHRS, CDR2 YFSETQ. This CDR3 contains 13 residues. V gave up 7 bases and J gave up 3 bases; unmatched junction bases: 5.

CDR3 protein: CASSSFMGRQETQYF. CDR3 DNA sequence: TGTGCCAGCAGTTCCTTTATGGGGAGGCAAGAGACCCAGTACTTC. The V and J genes are TRBV6-2 or TRBV6-3 and TRBJ2-5; D perhaps matches TRBD2 (6 bases). V lost 4 bases and J lost 2, with 14 bases in between. This CDR3 spans 15 amino acids. CDR1 and CDR2 (germline): MNHEY, SVGEGT.

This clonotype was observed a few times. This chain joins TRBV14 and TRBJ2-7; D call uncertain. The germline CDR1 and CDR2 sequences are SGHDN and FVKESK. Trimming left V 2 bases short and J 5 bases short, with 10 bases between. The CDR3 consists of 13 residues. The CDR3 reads CASSQQTFHEQYF. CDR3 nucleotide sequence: TGTGCCAGCAGCCAACAGACTTTCCACGAGCAGTACTTC.

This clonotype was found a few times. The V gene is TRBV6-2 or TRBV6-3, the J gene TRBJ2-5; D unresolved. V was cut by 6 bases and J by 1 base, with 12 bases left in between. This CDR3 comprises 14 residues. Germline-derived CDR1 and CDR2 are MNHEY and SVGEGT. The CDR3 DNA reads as TGTGCCAGCAGACAACGGAAGGGCCAAGAGACCCAGTACTTC. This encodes CASRQRKGQETQYF.

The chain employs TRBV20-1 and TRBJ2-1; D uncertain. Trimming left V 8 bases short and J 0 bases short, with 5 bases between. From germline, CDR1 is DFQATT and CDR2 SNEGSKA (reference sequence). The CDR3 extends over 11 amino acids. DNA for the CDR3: TGCAGTCCGGGCTCCTACAATGAGCAGTTCTTC. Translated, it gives CSPGSYNEQFF.

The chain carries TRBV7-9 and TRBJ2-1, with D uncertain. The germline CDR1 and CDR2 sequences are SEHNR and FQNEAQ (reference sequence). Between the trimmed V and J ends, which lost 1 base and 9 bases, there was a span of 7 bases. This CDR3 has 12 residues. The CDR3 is CASSLGLSEQFF. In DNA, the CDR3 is TGTGCCAGCAGCTTAGGCCTGAGTGAGCAGTTCTTC.